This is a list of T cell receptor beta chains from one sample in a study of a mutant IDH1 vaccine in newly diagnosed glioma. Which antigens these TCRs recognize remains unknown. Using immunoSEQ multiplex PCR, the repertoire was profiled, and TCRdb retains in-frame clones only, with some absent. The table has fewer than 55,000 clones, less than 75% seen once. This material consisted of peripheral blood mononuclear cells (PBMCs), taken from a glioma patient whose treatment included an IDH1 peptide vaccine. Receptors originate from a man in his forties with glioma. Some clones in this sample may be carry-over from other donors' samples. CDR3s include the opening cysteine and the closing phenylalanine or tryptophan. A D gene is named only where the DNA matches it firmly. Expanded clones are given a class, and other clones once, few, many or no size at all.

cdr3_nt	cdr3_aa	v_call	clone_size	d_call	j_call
TGTGCCAGCAGCCCGGTCCCCGGAAACTATGGCTACACCTTC	CASSPVPGNYGYTF	TRBV5-6	NA	NA	TRBJ1-2
TGTGCCAGCAGCTCCTGGGACGGTTTCACCTACGAGCAGTACTTC	CASSSWDGFTYEQYF	TRBV5-6	NA	NA	TRBJ2-7
TGTGCCACCAGCGGATACCGAGAAGAGACCCAGTACTTC	CATSGYREETQYF	TRBV15	NA	NA	TRBJ2-5
TGTGCCAGCAGCTTGGGGGGGACTATAACTTTCTTT	CASSLGGTITFF	TRBV7-8	NA	NA	TRBJ1-1
TGTGCCAGCGCGAAAGCGGCCTACGAGCAGTACTTC	CASAKAAYEQYF	TRBV7-2	few	NA	TRBJ2-7
TGTGCCACCAGCAGAGATCGTGAAATCAAGCCCCAGCATTTT	CATSRDREIKPQHF	TRBV15	NA	NA	TRBJ1-5
TGTGCCAGCAGGCCGGGACTAGCGGGCTACGAGCAGTACTTC	CASRPGLAGYEQYF	TRBV2	NA	TRBD2	TRBJ2-7
TGTGCCAGCAGTTACGGACTAGCGGGGGCACAAGAGACCCAGTACTTC	CASSYGLAGAQETQYF	TRBV6-5	NA	TRBD2	TRBJ2-5
TGTGCCTGGAGTCCCCCCCCCAACACAGATACGCAGTATTTT	CAWSPPPNTDTQYF	TRBV30	NA	NA	TRBJ2-3
TGTGCTAGCAGCCCCGGGACAGCGAGGGAGACCCAGTACTTC	CASSPGTARETQYF	TRBV7-7	NA	TRBD1	TRBJ2-5
TGCGCCAGCAGCCCTATGACGGGGAGCCTCGATGAAAAACTGTTTTTT	CASSPMTGSLDEKLFF	TRBV4-1	NA	NA	TRBJ1-4
TGTGCCAGCAGCTTAGCCCGGGTCGGGGAGCTGTTTTTT	CASSLARVGELFF	TRBV7-2	few	NA	TRBJ2-2
TGTGCCAGCCGCGAATCGGGACTTCGCCCAGATACGCAGTATTTT	CASRESGLRPDTQYF	TRBV7-2	NA	NA	TRBJ2-3
TGTGCCAGCAGGCACTGGGGGGGGAGCGAGCAGTACTTC	CASRHWGGSEQYF	TRBV5-6	NA	TRBD2	TRBJ2-7
TGCAGCGCTCGGACAGGGGGCACAGATACGCAGTATTTT	CSARTGGTDTQYF	TRBV29-1	few	TRBD1	TRBJ2-3
TGTGCCAGCAGCCCCGCGGAGGGGGGCCATCTCTGGGCCAACGTCCTGACTTTC	CASSPAEGGHLWANVLTF	TRBV5-4	NA	NA	TRBJ2-6
TGTGCCAGTAGTATGAGCAGGGGACCTAATGAAAAACTGTTTTTT	CASSMSRGPNEKLFF	TRBV19	few	NA	TRBJ1-4
TGTGCCAGCAGTTTAACCCGGGGGGGAGGCTACACCTTC	CASSLTRGGGYTF	TRBV27	NA	NA	TRBJ1-2
TGTGCCAGTAGTCGAGGGACAGAGCGCACAGATACGCAGTATTTT	CASSRGTERTDTQYF	TRBV19	NA	TRBD1	TRBJ2-3
TGTGCCAGCAGCGCGACAGGGAGCTATGGCTACACCTTC	CASSATGSYGYTF	TRBV9	NA	TRBD1	TRBJ1-2
TGTGCCAGCAGTTTCATACAGGGGGCAGTAGTAAATGAGCAGTTCTTC	CASSFIQGAVVNEQFF	TRBV6-6	NA	TRBD1	TRBJ2-1
TGTGCCAGCAACCGGCGGACAGGACAAGAGACCCAGTACTTC	CASNRRTGQETQYF	TRBV7-8	NA	TRBD1	TRBJ2-5
TGCAGCGTTAATTGGGGACAAGAGACCCAGTACTTC	CSVNWGQETQYF	TRBV29-1	few	NA	TRBJ2-5
TGTGCCTGGAGTGTGTGGGGGCGCAGGGGCGCTAACTATGGCTACACCTTC	CAWSVWGRRGANYGYTF	TRBV30	few	NA	TRBJ1-2
TGTGCCAGCGGCGGTCGGAGGGACACTGAAGCTTTCTTT	CASGGRRDTEAFF	TRBV6-6	NA	NA	TRBJ1-1
TGCGCCAGCAGCCAAGCGCCGGGACAGGCCGAAAAACTGTTTTTT	CASSQAPGQAEKLFF	TRBV4-1	NA	TRBD1	TRBJ1-4
TGTGCCAGCAGCGGACGGAGGTTGGCTTATGGCTACACCTTC	CASSGRRLAYGYTF	TRBV7-9	NA	NA	TRBJ1-2
TGCACCAGCAGCCGGACTCGGGGGGAACCCGAGCAGTACTTC	CTSSRTRGEPEQYF	TRBV1	NA	NA	TRBJ2-7
TGTGCCAGCAGTTCCGGGGGATCTTACAATGAGCAGTTCTTC	CASSSGGSYNEQFF	TRBV11-3	few	NA	TRBJ2-1
TGTGCCAGTAGTACCCGACAGGGGATGAATGAAAAACTGTTTTTT	CASSTRQGMNEKLFF	TRBV19	NA	TRBD1	TRBJ1-4
TGTGCCATCAGCTCGGATTCCAATCAGCCCCAGCATTTT	CAISSDSNQPQHF	TRBV10-3	few	NA	TRBJ1-5
TGTGCCAGCAGCTCATATAATTCACCCCTCCACTTT	CASSSYNSPLHF	TRBV5-6	NA	NA	TRBJ1-6
TGTGCCAGCTCAGGGACAGGGGAAGACACTGAAGCTTTCTTT	CASSGTGEDTEAFF	TRBV18	few	TRBD1	TRBJ1-1
TGTGCCAGCAGTGAAGTGGGCTACGAGCAGTACTTC	CASSEVGYEQYF	TRBV2	few	NA	TRBJ2-7
TGCGCCAGCAGCTTGGAATTCCAGGGAGAGACCAACACTGAAGCTTTCTTT	CASSLEFQGETNTEAFF	TRBV5-1	few	NA	TRBJ1-1
TGTGCTAGTGGTATCAATCAGCCCCAGCATTTT	CASGINQPQHF	TRBV12-5	NA	NA	TRBJ1-5
TGTGCCAGCTCACCGACGGACGGCCACTATGGCTACACCTTC	CASSPTDGHYGYTF	TRBV18	NA	NA	TRBJ1-2
TGTGCCAGCAGGCGGGACACGTCATACGAGCAGTACTTC	CASRRDTSYEQYF	TRBV6-1	NA	NA	TRBJ2-7
TGCGCCAGCAGCGCAGGGACCCCGAGCTCCTACAATGAGCAGTTCTTC	CASSAGTPSSYNEQFF	TRBV5-1	NA	NA	TRBJ2-1
TGTGCCAGCAGCGGACAGGGGGCGATAGATGGACAGCCCCAGCATTTT	CASSGQGAIDGQPQHF	TRBV16	NA	TRBD1	TRBJ1-5
TGTGCCAGCAGCTCCGCTGGCGGATGGAATTCACCCCTCCACTTT	CASSSAGGWNSPLHF	TRBV7-6	few	NA	TRBJ1-6
TGTGCCAGCAGCGGAGGACAGTATAGCAATCAGCCCCAGCATTTT	CASSGGQYSNQPQHF	TRBV5-6	once	NA	TRBJ1-5
TGTGCCAGCAGGGGGGGACAGGGTCGTACCTCTGGAAACACCATATATTTT	CASRGGQGRTSGNTIYF	TRBV2	few	TRBD1	TRBJ1-3
TGTGCCAGCAGCGGACTAGCGGGGTACACAGATACGCAGTATTTT	CASSGLAGYTDTQYF	TRBV5-6	NA	TRBD2	TRBJ2-3
TGTGCCAGCAGTACAGGCAGCTCTGGAAACACCATATATTTT	CASSTGSSGNTIYF	TRBV6-1	NA	NA	TRBJ1-3
TGTGCCAGCTCGCGTACAGGGGAACGAAATGGCTACACCTTC	CASSRTGERNGYTF	TRBV18	NA	TRBD1	TRBJ1-2
TGTGCCAGTAGTATGCGAAGACGGATGAACACTGAAGCTTTCTTT	CASSMRRRMNTEAFF	TRBV19	NA	NA	TRBJ1-1
TGTGCCAGCAGCTGGGGGGGCTCCGATGGCTACACCTTC	CASSWGGSDGYTF	TRBV7-8	few	NA	TRBJ1-2
TGTGCCTGCCGGGACTGTGGCTACACCTTC	CACRDCGYTF	TRBV30	NA	NA	TRBJ1-2
TGTGCCAGCAAGCCGGACAGACTTAATTCACCCCTCCACTTT	CASKPDRLNSPLHF	TRBV6-5	NA	NA	TRBJ1-6
TGTGCCAGCAGCTTACTGGGCAGGTATAATTCACCCCTCCACTTT	CASSLLGRYNSPLHF	TRBV7-3	few	NA	TRBJ1-6
TGTGCCAGCAGCTTAGTGGCGGGGGGGCACACCGGGGAGCTGTTTTTT	CASSLVAGGHTGELFF	TRBV7-2	few	TRBD2	TRBJ2-2
TGTGCCAGCTCACTCGGGGCAGGGGGCGGCTATGGCTACACCTTC	CASSLGAGGGYGYTF	TRBV18	few	TRBD1	TRBJ1-2
TGTGCCAGCAGTTTTCAGGGTTATGGCAATCAGCCCCAGCATTTT	CASSFQGYGNQPQHF	TRBV27	few	NA	TRBJ1-5
TGTGCCAGCAGAGGCCAACAGGGATCCGTTGGCTACACCTTC	CASRGQQGSVGYTF	TRBV2	few	NA	TRBJ1-2
TGTGCCAGCAGTGTGAGATGGGGGTCGGGGGGACCGAACACTGAAGCTTTCTTT	CASSVRWGSGGPNTEAFF	TRBV6-1	few	NA	TRBJ1-1
TGTGCCAGCAGCAGCAACTACGAGCAGTACTTC	CASSSNYEQYF	TRBV7-9	few	NA	TRBJ2-7
TGCGCCAGCAGCCCGCAGAGTATGAACACTGAAGCTTTCTTT	CASSPQSMNTEAFF	TRBV4-1	few	NA	TRBJ1-1